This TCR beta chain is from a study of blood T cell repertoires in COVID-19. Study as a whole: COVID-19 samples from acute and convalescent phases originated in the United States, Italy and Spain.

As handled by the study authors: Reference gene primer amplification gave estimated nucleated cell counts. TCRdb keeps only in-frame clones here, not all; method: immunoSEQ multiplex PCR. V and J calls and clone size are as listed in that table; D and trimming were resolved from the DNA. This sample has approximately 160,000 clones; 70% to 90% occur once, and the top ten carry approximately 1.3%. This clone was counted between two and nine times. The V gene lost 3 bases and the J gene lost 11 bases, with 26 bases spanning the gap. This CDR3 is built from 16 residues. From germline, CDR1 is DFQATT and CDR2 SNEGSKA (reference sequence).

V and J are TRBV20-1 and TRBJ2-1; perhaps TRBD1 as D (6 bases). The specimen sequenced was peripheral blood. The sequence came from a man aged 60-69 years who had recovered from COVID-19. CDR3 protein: CSASSTDRHHGGQQFF. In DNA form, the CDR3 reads TGCAGTGCTAGTTCGACAGATAGACACCATGGGGGCCAGCAGTTCTTC.